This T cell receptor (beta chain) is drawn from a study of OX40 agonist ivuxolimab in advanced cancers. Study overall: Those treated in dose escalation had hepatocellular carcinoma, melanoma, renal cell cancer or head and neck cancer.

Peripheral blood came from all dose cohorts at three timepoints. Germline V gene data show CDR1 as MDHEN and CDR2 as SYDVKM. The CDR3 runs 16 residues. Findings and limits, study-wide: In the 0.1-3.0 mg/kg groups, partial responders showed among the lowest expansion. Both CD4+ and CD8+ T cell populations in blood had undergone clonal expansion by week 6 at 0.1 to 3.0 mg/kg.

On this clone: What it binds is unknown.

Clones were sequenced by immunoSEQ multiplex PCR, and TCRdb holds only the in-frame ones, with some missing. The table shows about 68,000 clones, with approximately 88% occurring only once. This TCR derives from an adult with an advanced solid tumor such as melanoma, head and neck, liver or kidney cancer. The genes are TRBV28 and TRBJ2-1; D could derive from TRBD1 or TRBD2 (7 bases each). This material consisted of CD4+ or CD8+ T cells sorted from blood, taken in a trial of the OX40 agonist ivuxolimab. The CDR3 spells CVCGQGGSGSYNEQFF. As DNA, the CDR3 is TGTGTCTGTGGGCAGGGGGGGTCGGGCTCCTACAATGAGCAGTTCTTC.